The clone carrying this T cell receptor (beta chain) showed up just a few times. What it recognizes is unknown. Using immunoSEQ multiplex PCR, the repertoire was profiled, and TCRdb retains in-frame clones only, with some absent. The sample lists some 110,000 clones; 88% were seen once. The sample belongs to a study of T cell responses to AZD1222 COVID-19 vaccine. Study-wide findings and caveats: None of the repertoires were sampled until the peak T cell response had passed. Nearly half of unique spike-specific TCRs reportedly avoided B.1.351 and B.1.1.7 mutated regions.

Germline values: CDR1 SGHTA, CDR2 FQGNSA. V dropped 4 bases and J dropped 7 bases, with 13 bases sitting between them. The CDR3 consists of 14 residues. V and J are TRBV7-2 and TRBJ1-4; D remains ambiguous. The sequences come from peripheral blood, collected on day 0 of AZD1222 vaccination. The receptor comes from an adult in good health. CDR3 sequence (DNA): TGTGCCAGCAGCTCGAACCTTGGTGGTGAAAAACTGTTTTTT. Translated, it gives CASSSNLGGEKLFF.